These 6 T cell receptor beta chains were all obtained from the same sample, sequenced in a study of blood T cell repertoires in COVID-19. This table comes from immunoSEQ multiplex PCR, and its TCRdb copy is limited to in-frame clones, with some not included. The top ten clones hold approximately 9.5% of a sample with 110,000 to 150,000 clones, about 84% of them seen once. Input material: peripheral blood. These receptors were obtained from a woman older than 75 in a cohort sampled during active or convalescent COVID-19.

The chain recombines TRBV7-9 with TRBJ2-3; 9 bases align to TRBD2. Germline V gives CDR1 SEHNR, CDR2 FQNEAQ (reference sequence). The CDR3 runs 15 residues. J gave up 4 bases and V 0 bases, and 2 bases lay outside the gene matches. This chain's CDR3 is CASSLAASGADTQYF. The CDR3 nucleotides read TGTGCCAGCAGCTTAGCAGCTAGCGGGGCAGATACGCAGTATTTT.

This clone showed up just a few times. The chain links TRBV12-3 or TRBV12-4 to TRBJ2-7; D may be TRBD1 (6 bases). The CDR3 is made up of 13 amino acids. The ends were cut back, 3 bases at V and 7 bases at J, with 13 bases in the middle. CDR3 region: CASSLGASMEQYF. The CDR3 DNA reads TGTGCCAGCAGTTTGGGGGCATCGATGGAGCAGTACTTC.

This chain joins TRBV18 and TRBJ1-6; perhaps TRBD1 as D (5 bases). CDR3 length: 17 amino acids. V shed 3 bases and J shed 2 bases, with 14 bases lying between them. In germline, CDR1 is KGHSH, CDR2 LQKENI. CDR3 amino acids: CASSPRGSIAYNSPLHF. CDR3 DNA: TGTGCCAGCTCACCCCGGGGGAGTATCGCCTATAATTCACCCCTCCACTTT. Using reference TRBV18 and TRBJ1-6 for the parts outside the CDR3, the full variable domain is NAGVMQNPRHLVRRRGQEARLRCSPMKGHSHVYWYRQLPEEGLKFMVYLQKENIIDESGMPKERFSAEFPKEGPSILRIQQVVRGDSAAYFCASSPRGSIAYNSPLHFGNGTRLTVT.

The V gene is TRBV6-4, the J gene TRBJ2-6; D is ambiguous. This CDR3 is built from 16 residues. Trimming pared 0 bases from V and 0 bases from J, leaving 6 bases between. The germline V gene encodes CDR1 MRHNA and CDR2 SNTAGT. The CDR3 DNA is TGTGCCAGCAGTGACTCAGTAGACTCTGGGGCCAACGTCCTGACTTTC. It is translated as CASSDSVDSGANVLTF.

The rearrangement uses TRBV2 and TRBJ1-5; 11 bases map to TRBD1. The CDR3 is made up of 14 amino acids. V lost 3 bases to trimming and J lost 11 bases; unmatched junction nucleotides: 6. The germline CDR1 and CDR2 sequences are SNHLY and FYNNEI. CDR3 nucleotide sequence: TGTGCCAGCAGTGAGGGACAGGGGGTGGTAGCCCAGCATTTT. It is translated as CASSEGQGVVAQHF.

CDR3 nucleotides: TGTGCCAGTAGTAGGGAGCGGGGTCTCTATGGCTACACCTTC. Its protein product is CASSRERGLYGYTF. The V and J genes are TRBV19 and TRBJ1-2; no firm D call. CDR1 and CDR2 from the germline V gene are LNHDA and SQIVND (reference sequence). The CDR3 has 14 residues. V was pared by 4 bases and J by 4 bases, with 13 bases between. The full variable domain, completed using reference TRBV19 and TRBJ1-2, is DGGITQSPKYLFRKEGQNVTLSCEQNLNHDAMYWYRQDPGQGLRLIYYSQIVNDFQKGDIAEGYSVSREKKESFPLTVTSAQKNPTAFYLCASSRERGLYGYTFGSGTRLTVV.